Listed here are 15 T cell receptor beta chains from one sample, sequenced in a study of T cells in tumors after PD-1 blockade. Using immunoSEQ multiplex PCR, the repertoire was profiled, and TCRdb retains in-frame clones only, with some absent. The sample holds approximately 45,000 clones, roughly three quarters seen once. This sample comprised PBMCs, obtained before anti-PD-1 therapy. These receptors were obtained from a human donor with advanced basal cell or squamous cell carcinoma (not recorded which).

CDR3 in amino acids: CSARADNGQFF. The DNA for the CDR3 is TGCAGTGCTAGAGCCGACAACGGGCAGTTCTTC. The rearrangement joins TRBV20-1 to TRBJ2-1, with D unclear. This CDR3 comprises 11 residues. V was clipped by 1 base and J by 12 bases, with 10 bases between them. CDR1 DFQATT and CDR2 SNEGSKA come from the germline V gene (reference sequence).

The chain uses TRBV6-6 and TRBJ1-1; D unresolved. The germline V gene encodes CDR1 MNHNY and CDR2 SVGAGI (reference sequence). The V end lost 6 bases, the J end lost 1 base, and 12 bases lay between the germline ends. This CDR3 region has 14 residues. The CDR3 protein is CASSPGRANTEAFF. CDR3 coding DNA: TGTGCCAGCAGCCCCGGACGGGCGAACACTGAAGCTTTCTTT.

This chain connects TRBV6-5 to TRBJ1-1; TRBD1 is a possible D gene (6 bases). Germline V gives CDR1 MNHEY, CDR2 SVGAGI. The ends were cut back, 6 bases at V and 11 bases at J, with 19 bases in the middle. The CDR3 consists of 13 residues. The CDR3 reads CASSNKRGVGAFF. DNA of the CDR3: TGTGCCAGCAGCAACAAGAGGGGGGTAGGGGCTTTCTTT.

The V call is TRBV6-1, the J call TRBJ2-2; D possibly corresponds to TRBD1 (5 bases). Germline V gives CDR1 MNHNS, CDR2 SASEGT. CDR3 size: 15 residues. V was clipped by 3 bases and J by 7 bases, with 15 bases between them. The CDR3 loop is CASSDGAGPSGELFF. As DNA, the CDR3 is TGTGCCAGCAGTGATGGGGCAGGCCCTAGCGGGGAGCTGTTTTTT.

V gene TRBV5-6 combines with J gene TRBJ1-2; D is undetermined. This CDR3 is built from 16 residues. Trimming removed 1 base at V and 5 bases at J, with 18 bases between. Germline V gene data show CDR1 as SGHDT and CDR2 as YYEEEE. The CDR3 bases are TGTGCCAGCAGCTTGTATGCGACCGACAATTTGTATGGCTACACCTTC. Protein sequence: CASSLYATDNLYGYTF.

The rearrangement uses TRBV19 and TRBJ2-7; 11 bases line up with TRBD2. Trimming at V came to 2 bases and at J to 4 bases, leaving 4 bases not matched to a gene. Germline CDR1 LNHDA, CDR2 SQIVND (reference sequence). The CDR3 runs 15 residues. The CDR3 here is CASSIQPSGGYEQYF. The CDR3 DNA follows: TGTGCCAGTAGTATACAACCTAGCGGGGGGTACGAGCAGTACTTC.

The chain employs TRBV7-9 and TRBJ1-5; D is undetermined. Per the germline V gene, CDR1 is SEHNR and CDR2 is FQNEAQ (reference sequence). The CDR3 contains 12 residues. Trimming left V 5 bases short and J 9 bases short, with 11 bases between. The chain's CDR3 is CASSPLGSPQHF. CDR3 nucleotides: TGTGCCAGCAGCCCCCTAGGGTCGCCCCAGCATTTT.

The genes are TRBV19 and TRBJ2-5, with 7 bases fitting TRBD1. Germline V lookup: CDR1 LNHDA, CDR2 SQIVND (reference sequence). CDR3 length: 14 amino acids. V gave up 5 bases and J gave up 5 bases; unmatched junction bases: 8. The CDR3 spells CASSPDRNRETQYF. CDR3 coding DNA: TGTGCCAGTAGTCCGGACAGGAATAGGGAGACCCAGTACTTC.

In this sample, this clone turned up once. As DNA, the CDR3 is TGTGCCAGCAGCCAATCGGAGACTCAAGAGACCCAGTACTTC. Encoded protein: CASSQSETQETQYF. The chain links TRBV3-1 (or the pseudogene TRBV3-2) to TRBJ2-5; D is uncertain. The CDR3 contains 14 residues. Germline V gene lookup returns CDR1 LGHDT and CDR2 YNNKEL (reference sequence). V lost 2 bases, J lost 2 bases, and 9 bases lay in between.

This chain links TRBV7-9 with TRBJ1-3; D unclear. The CDR3 sequence is 18 residues long. Deletions cut 1 base from V and 2 bases from J, with 18 bases between. Germline lookup yields CDR1 SEHNR and CDR2 FQNEAQ (reference sequence). CDR3 bases: TGTGCCAGCAGCTTAGGCCGGGCGAACTGGGTGCCTGGAAACACCATATATTTT. It encodes CASSLGRANWVPGNTIYF.

The rearrangement uses TRBV7-6 and TRBJ2-7; D uncertain. CDR1 is SGHVS, CDR2 FNYEAQ, per germline. The CDR3 length is 13 residues. V lost 3 bases to trimming and J lost 7 bases, with 13 bases between them. This chain's CDR3 is CASSFMGSDEQYF. The CDR3, as DNA: TGTGCCAGCAGCTTTATGGGGTCAGATGAGCAGTACTTC.

The chain combines TRBV20-1 with TRBJ2-5; TRBD2 matches 10 bases. CDR1 is DFQATT and CDR2 is SNEGSKA in the germline V gene (reference sequence). Losses at the gene ends were 3 bases for V and 4 bases for J; bases not matched to a gene: 14. The CDR3 length is 17 residues. CDR3 nucleotide sequence: TGCAGTGCTAGTTCGGCTAGCGGGAGTATGAGTCGAGAGACCCAGTACTTC. Protein product: CSASSASGSMSRETQYF.

The chain carries TRBV18 and TRBJ1-2, with TRBD1 identical over 8 bases. V shed 4 bases, J shed 7 bases, and the junction held 8 bases outside the gene matches. The V gene's germline CDR1 is KGHSH and CDR2 LQKENI. The CDR3 is 14 residues long. CDR3 sequence (DNA): TGTGCCAGCTCACGGGAGCAGGGGGCAGGTGGCTACACCTTC. Its protein product is CASSREQGAGGYTF.

J is TRBJ2-2 and V is TRBV2, with D maybe TRBD1 (5 bases). Germline CDR1 SNHLY, CDR2 FYNNEI. The CDR3 is 15 residues long. Trimming left V 6 bases short and J 4 bases short, with 15 bases between. The chain's CDR3 is CASRQGVGITGELFF. In DNA form, the CDR3 reads TGTGCCAGCAGGCAGGGTGTGGGAATCACCGGGGAGCTGTTTTTT.

The genes are TRBV4-2 and TRBJ1-4; maybe TRBD1 (6 bases). CDR3 length equals 16 residues. Trimming pared 0 bases from V and 7 bases from J, leaving 15 bases between. CDR1 and CDR2 from the germline V gene are LGHNA and YNFKEQ. CDR3 loop: CASSQDKGGSGEKLFF. The CDR3 nucleotides read TGTGCCAGCAGCCAAGATAAAGGGGGATCGGGTGAAAAACTGTTTTTT.